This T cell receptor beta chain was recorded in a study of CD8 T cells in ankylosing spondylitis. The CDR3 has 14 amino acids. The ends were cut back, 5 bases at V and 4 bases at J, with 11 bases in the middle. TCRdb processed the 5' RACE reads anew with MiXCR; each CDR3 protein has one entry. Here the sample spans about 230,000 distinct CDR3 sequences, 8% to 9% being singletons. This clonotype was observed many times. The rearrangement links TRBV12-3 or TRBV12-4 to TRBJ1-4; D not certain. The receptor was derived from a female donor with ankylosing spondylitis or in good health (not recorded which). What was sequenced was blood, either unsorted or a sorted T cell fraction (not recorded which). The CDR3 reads CASSLGSYNEKLFF. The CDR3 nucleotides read TGTGCCAGCAGTCTGGGGAGCTATAATGAAAAACTGTTTTTT.